The 20 T cell receptor beta chains below all came from one sample that was sequenced in a study of beta chain features in type 1 diabetes. The study reverse transcribed the entire isolated RNA, so it sequenced expressed TCRB transcripts. Assay used: immunoSEQ multiplex PCR; TCRdb lists only in-frame clones, some missing. The sample records hundreds of thousands of clones, 6.5% to 10% being singletons. The sequenced sample was central memory CD4+ T cells from blood. The receptors were sampled from a woman aged 18 to 35 in good health.

The chain is built from TRBV29-1 and TRBJ1-2; 7 nucleotides match TRBD1. CDR1 is SQVTM and CDR2 is ANQGSEA in the germline V gene. The ends lost 4 bases at V and 8 bases at J; junction bases unmatched: 10. This CDR3 has 13 amino acids. The CDR3 sequence is CSVGGRGGGGYTF. DNA for the CDR3: TGCAGCGTTGGGGGAAGAGGGGGCGGAGGCTACACCTTC.

This clone was recorded many times. The J gene is TRBJ2-3, the V gene TRBV29-1; the match to TRBD2 covers 7 bases. V lost 1 base, J lost 3 bases, and 7 bases stayed unmatched. The CDR3 has 15 residues. Germline CDR1 is SQVTM and CDR2 is ANQGSEA. This CDR3 is CSVEVASGVTDTQYF. CDR3 bases: TGCAGCGTTGAAGTGGCTAGCGGAGTAACAGATACGCAGTATTTT.

This clone was found many times. V gene TRBV25-1 combines with J gene TRBJ2-5; maybe TRBD1 (6 bases). Trimming pared 5 bases from V and 5 bases from J, leaving 12 bases between. Germline assignment: CDR1 MGHDK and CDR2 SYGVNS. This CDR3 contains 13 residues. CDR3 protein: CASSKGGSETQYF. CDR3 bases: TGTGCCAGCAGTAAAGGGGGAAGTGAGACCCAGTACTTC.

The genes are TRBV2 and TRBJ2-3; 9 nucleotides line up with TRBD2. CDR3 size: 18 residues. The junction had 14 bases not matched to a gene; V was cut back by 5 bases and J by 2 bases. Germline values: CDR1 SNHLY, CDR2 FYNNEI. The CDR3 bases are TGTGCCAGCAGTAAGGTTAGCGGGAGATCGGTTTTCACAGATACGCAGTATTTT. Translating gives CASSKVSGRSVFTDTQYF.

This clone has a handful of counts. This chain links TRBV15 with TRBJ1-5; the match to TRBD1 covers 7 bases. Germline loops: CDR1 LNHNV, CDR2 YYDKDF (reference sequence). J lost 5 bases, V lost 4 bases, and 5 bases had no gene match. The CDR3 has 14 amino acids. The CDR3 sequence: CATSKGQADQPQHF. The CDR3 DNA follows: TGTGCCACCAGCAAAGGACAGGCGGATCAGCCCCAGCATTTT. The variable domain in full, with the rest retrieved from reference TRBV15 and TRBJ1-5, is DAMVIQNPRYQVTQFGKPVTLSCSQTLNHNVMYWYQQKSSQAPKLLFHYYDKDFNNEADTPDNFQSRRPNTSFCFLDIRSPGLGDTAMYLCATSKGQADQPQHFGDGTRLSIL.

This clone has only a few counts. The V call is TRBV28, the J call TRBJ2-2; D might be TRBD1 or TRBD2, each matching 5 bases. Deletions cut 4 bases from V and 1 base from J, with 10 bases between. Per germline, CDR1 MDHEN and CDR2 SYDVKM. CDR3 size: 15 residues. CDR3 DNA: TGTGCCAGCAGTTCCGCTGGGGGGAACACCGGGGAGCTGTTTTTT. Translation: CASSSAGGNTGELFF.

This clone was counted a few times. The chain recombines TRBV5-1 with TRBJ2-5; 7 positions match TRBD1. Germline trimming cut 4 bases from V and 4 bases from J; bases unmatched to any gene: 7. This CDR3 has 14 residues. The germline V gene encodes CDR1 SGHRS and CDR2 YFSETQ. This chain's CDR3 is CASSPRDSSETQYF. The CDR3 DNA follows: TGCGCCAGCAGCCCGAGGGACAGTTCAGAGACCCAGTACTTC.

This clone occurred a few times. The chain couples TRBV29-1 to TRBJ1-1; no clear D. Trimming took 7 bases from V and 2 from J, leaving 14 bases between them. The CDR3 is 13 amino acids. The germline CDR1 and CDR2 sequences are SQVTM and ANQGSEA. Here the CDR3 DNA reads TGCAGCGCTATAAGCCGGGCCAACACTGAAGCTTTCTTT. This encodes CSAISRANTEAFF.

In this sample, this clone turned up a few times. The chain links TRBV18 to TRBJ2-5, with D uncertain. V dropped 6 bases and J dropped 3 bases, with 11 bases sitting between them. The CDR3 contains 13 residues. Germline loops: CDR1 KGHSH, CDR2 LQKENI. CDR3 residues: CASSQLLKETQYF. In DNA, the CDR3 is TGTGCCAGCTCTCAGCTCCTTAAAGAGACCCAGTACTTC.

This clone was counted a few times. This chain uses TRBV4-1 with TRBJ2-7, with a possible D match to TRBD2 (5 bases). This CDR3 spans 14 amino acids. Germline V gene sequence: CDR1 MGHRA, CDR2 YSYEKL. Trimming took 0 bases from V and 6 from J, leaving 12 bases between them. Written as DNA, the CDR3 is TGCGCCAGCAGCCAAGAGAGAGGGAGTCTCGAGCAGTACTTC. Encoded protein: CASSQERGSLEQYF.

This chain joins TRBV5-8 and TRBJ1-5, with D perhaps matching TRBD1 (5 bases). The CDR3 runs 11 residues. Germline assignment: CDR1 SGHTS and CDR2 YDEGEE. Trimming left V 5 bases short and J 13 bases short, with 13 bases between. The CDR3 here is CASRGTGEQHF. CDR3 sequence (DNA): TGTGCCAGCAGAGGAACAGGTGAACAGCATTTT.

The chain uses TRBV18 and TRBJ1-2; D is uncertain. Germline assignment: CDR1 KGHSH and CDR2 LQKENI. Trimming took 3 bases from V and 7 from J, leaving 24 bases between them. This CDR3 is 17 amino acids long. Here the CDR3 DNA reads TGTGCCAGCTCACCGTTTACAGAAACTAATGGCGTTAGTGGCTACACCTTC. It translates to CASSPFTETNGVSGYTF.

The V and J genes are TRBV15 and TRBJ2-2, with a possible D match to TRBD1 (5 bases). V was trimmed by 1 base and J by 4 bases, leaving 7 bases between them. From germline, CDR1 is LNHNV and CDR2 YYDKDF (reference sequence). The CDR3 consists of 14 residues. The CDR3 bases are TGTGCCACCAGCAGAGGACAGAGCACCGGGGAGCTGTTTTTT. Translation gives CATSRGQSTGELFF.

The chain combines TRBV4-3 with TRBJ2-5; 8 bases agree with TRBD2. The V gene's germline CDR1 is LGHNA and CDR2 YSLEER. V shed 1 base and J 2 bases; nucleotides not matched to a gene: 3. There are 15 residues in the CDR3. CDR3 bases: TGCGCCAGCAGCCAAGTAGCGGGGAAACAAGAGACCCAGTACTTC. Protein product: CASSQVAGKQETQYF.

This chain joins TRBV7-2 and TRBJ1-3; D not resolved. Germline V gene lookup returns CDR1 SGHTA and CDR2 FQGNSA. This CDR3 has 15 residues. The V end lost 5 bases, the J end lost 1 base, and 12 bases lay between the germline ends. The DNA of the CDR3 is TGTGCCAGCAGCCCTATCGGGCTTTCTGGAAACACCATATATTTT. Translating it yields CASSPIGLSGNTIYF.

The rearrangement links TRBV15 to TRBJ2-5, with a possible D match to TRBD2 (6 bases). Germline V gene lookup returns CDR1 LNHNV and CDR2 YYDKDF (reference sequence). Trimming removed 1 base at V and 5 bases at J, with 11 bases between. The CDR3 has 14 residues. CDR3 residues: CATSRGGGRETQYF. The DNA for the CDR3 is TGTGCCACCAGCAGAGGAGGAGGGCGCGAGACCCAGTACTTC.

The chain couples TRBV20-1 to TRBJ2-2; D remains unclear. The CDR3 runs 11 residues. Germline CDR1 DFQATT, CDR2 SNEGSKA (reference sequence). CDR3 sequence: CSAGDSGELFF. CDR3 nucleotide sequence: TGCAGCGCTGGGGATTCCGGGGAGCTGTTTTTT.

The rearrangement links TRBV7-9 to TRBJ1-1, with D perhaps TRBD1 (6 bases). V lost 5 bases to trimming and J lost 5 bases, with 18 bases between them. Germline-derived CDR1 and CDR2 are SEHNR and FQNEAQ (reference sequence). The CDR3 extends over 15 amino acids. CDR3 sequence (DNA): TGTGCCAGCAGCAAGCGCAGGGGTGGGTGGACTGAAGCTTTCTTT. It is translated as CASSKRRGGWTEAFF. Full variable domain (remainder filled in from reference TRBV7-9 and TRBJ1-1): DTGVSQNPRHKITKRGQNVTFRCDPISEHNRLYWYRQTLGQGPEFLTYFQNEAQLEKSRLLSDRFSAERPKGSFSTLEIQRTEQGDSAMYLCASSKRRGGWTEAFFGQGTRLTVV.

This clone came up many times. V usage is TRBV7-3 and J usage is TRBJ2-7, with 8 bases that match TRBD1. Trimming took 4 bases from V and 3 from J; bases not matched to a gene: 2. Germline V gene lookup returns CDR1 SGHTA and CDR2 FQGTGA. This CDR3 has 13 amino acids. The CDR3 sequence: CASSSTGGYEQYF. CDR3 DNA: TGTGCCAGCAGCTCCACAGGGGGCTACGAGCAGTACTTC. The complete variable domain, with remaining parts taken from reference TRBV7-3 and TRBJ2-7, reads GAGVSQTPSNKVTEKGKYVELRCDPISGHTALYWYRQSLGQGPEFLIYFQGTGAADDSGLPNDRFFAVRPEGSVSTLKIQRTERGDSAVYLCASSSTGGYEQYFGPGTRLTVT.

The rearrangement links TRBV5-1 to TRBJ2-7; tentatively, D is TRBD1 (6 bases). Per the germline V gene, CDR1 is SGHRS and CDR2 is YFSETQ. The CDR3 loop spans 12 amino acids. V lost 4 bases and J lost 3, with 8 bases in between. The CDR3 spells CASSRTDYEQYF. In DNA, the CDR3 is TGCGCCAGCAGCAGGACAGACTACGAGCAGTACTTC.